This paragraph covers one TCR beta chain sequence. The data derive from a study of blood T cell repertoires in COVID-19. Generated by immunoSEQ multiplex PCR, the TCRdb table keeps only in-frame clones and is missing some. The sample has about 99,000 clones, over 75% seen once; the top ten hold under 15%. V shed 5 bases, J shed 4 bases, and the junction held 7 bases outside the gene matches. In germline, CDR1 is SSHAT, CDR2 FNYEAQ (reference sequence). The CDR3 contains 16 residues. The clonotype was recovered from a human donor in a cohort sampled during active or convalescent COVID-19. The chain combines TRBV7-7 with TRBJ2-3; 12 bases fit TRBD2. The sample was peripheral blood. CDR3: CASSQGLAGTADTQYF. CDR3 nucleotide sequence: TGTGCCAGCAGCCAGGGACTAGCGGGCACCGCAGATACGCAGTATTTT.